This entry concerns a single T cell receptor beta chain. Here immunoSEQ multiplex PCR was the method, and the copy in TCRdb shows in-frame clones only, minus some. The sample lists 200,000 to 250,000 clones; about 85% were seen once. This entry is derived from a study of blood T cell repertoires in COVID-19. CDR3 size: 12 residues. J lost 12 bases, V lost 2 bases, and 3 bases had no gene match. The germline gives CDR1 SGHNT, CDR2 YENEEA. The receptor's source is a man under 40 who had recovered from COVID-19. The sequenced sample consisted of PBMCs or T cells enriched from blood (not recorded which). V gene TRBV11-3 combines with J gene TRBJ2-1; TRBD1 matches 8 bases. The CDR3 loop reads CASSLTGGRQFF. The CDR3 region has the DNA TGTGCCAGCAGCTTAACAGGGGGAAGGCAGTTCTTC.